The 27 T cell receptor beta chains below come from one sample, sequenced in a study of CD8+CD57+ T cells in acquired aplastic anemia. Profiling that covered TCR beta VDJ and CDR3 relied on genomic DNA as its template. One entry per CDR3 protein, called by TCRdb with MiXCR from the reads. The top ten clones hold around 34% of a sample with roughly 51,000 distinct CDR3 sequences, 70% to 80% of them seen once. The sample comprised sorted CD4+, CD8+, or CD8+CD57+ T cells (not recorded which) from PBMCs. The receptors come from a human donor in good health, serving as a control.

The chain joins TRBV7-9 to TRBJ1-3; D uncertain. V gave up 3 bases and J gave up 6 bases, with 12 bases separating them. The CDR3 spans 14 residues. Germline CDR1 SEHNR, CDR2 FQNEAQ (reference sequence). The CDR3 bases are TGTGCCAGCAGCTTGAGCGGCAGCACAAACACCATATATTTT. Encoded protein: CASSLSGSTNTIYF.

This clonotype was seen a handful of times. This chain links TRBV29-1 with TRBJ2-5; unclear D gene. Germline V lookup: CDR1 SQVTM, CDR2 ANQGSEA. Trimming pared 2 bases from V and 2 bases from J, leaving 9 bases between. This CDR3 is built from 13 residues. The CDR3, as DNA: TGCAGCGTTGAAACTCCATTACAAGAGACCCAGTACTTC. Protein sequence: CSVETPLQETQYF.

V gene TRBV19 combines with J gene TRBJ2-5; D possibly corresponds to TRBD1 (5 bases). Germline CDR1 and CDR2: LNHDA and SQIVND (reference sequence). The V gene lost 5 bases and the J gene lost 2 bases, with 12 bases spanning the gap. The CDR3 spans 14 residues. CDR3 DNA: TGTGCCAGTAGTGTTGCGACAGTGCAAGAGACCCAGTACTTC. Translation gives CASSVATVQETQYF.

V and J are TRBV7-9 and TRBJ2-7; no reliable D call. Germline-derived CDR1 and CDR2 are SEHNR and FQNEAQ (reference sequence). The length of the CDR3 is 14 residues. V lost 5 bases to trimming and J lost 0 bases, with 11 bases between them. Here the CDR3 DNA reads TGTGCCAGCAGCCCCTCGAGTAGCTCCTACGAGCAGTACTTC. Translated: CASSPSSSSYEQYF.

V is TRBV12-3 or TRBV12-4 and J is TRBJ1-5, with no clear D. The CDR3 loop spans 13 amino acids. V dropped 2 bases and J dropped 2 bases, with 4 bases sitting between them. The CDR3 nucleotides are TGTGCCAGCAGTTTACAGGGCAATCAGCCCCAGCATTTT. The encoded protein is CASSLQGNQPQHF.

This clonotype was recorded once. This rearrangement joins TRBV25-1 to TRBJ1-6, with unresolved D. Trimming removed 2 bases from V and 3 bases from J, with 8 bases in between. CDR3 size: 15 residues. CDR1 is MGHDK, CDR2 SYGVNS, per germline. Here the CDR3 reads CASSEGEYYNSPLHF. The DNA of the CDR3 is TGTGCCAGCAGTGAAGGGGAGTACTATAATTCACCCCTCCACTTT.

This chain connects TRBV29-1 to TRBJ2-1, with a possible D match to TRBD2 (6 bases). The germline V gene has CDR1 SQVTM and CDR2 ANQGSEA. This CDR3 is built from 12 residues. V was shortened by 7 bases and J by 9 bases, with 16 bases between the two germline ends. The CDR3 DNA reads TGCAGCGGAGCGGGCCAGGTCGGTGAGCAGTTCTTC. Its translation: CSGAGQVGEQFF.

The CDR3 region has the DNA TGTGCCATCGCACGGGGTAACAAAGAGACCCAGTACTTC. Translating it yields CAIARGNKETQYF. J is TRBJ2-5 and V is TRBV15, with D possibly matching TRBD2 (5 bases). The germline gives CDR1 LNHNV, CDR2 YYDKDF (reference sequence). Trimming took off 10 bases at V and 3 bases at J, with 15 bases between the two ends. CDR3 length: 13 amino acids.

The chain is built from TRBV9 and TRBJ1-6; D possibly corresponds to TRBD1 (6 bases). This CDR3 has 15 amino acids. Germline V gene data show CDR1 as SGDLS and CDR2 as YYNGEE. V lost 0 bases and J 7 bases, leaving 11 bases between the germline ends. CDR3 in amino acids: CASSVAGDRNSPLHF. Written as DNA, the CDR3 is TGTGCCAGCAGCGTAGCAGGGGATCGCAATTCACCCCTCCACTTT.

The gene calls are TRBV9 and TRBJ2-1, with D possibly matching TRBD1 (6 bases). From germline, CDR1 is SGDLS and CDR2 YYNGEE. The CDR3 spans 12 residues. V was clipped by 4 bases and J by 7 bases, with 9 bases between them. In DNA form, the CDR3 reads TGTGCCAGCAGCTCTGGACAGAATGAGCAGTTCTTC. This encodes CASSSGQNEQFF.

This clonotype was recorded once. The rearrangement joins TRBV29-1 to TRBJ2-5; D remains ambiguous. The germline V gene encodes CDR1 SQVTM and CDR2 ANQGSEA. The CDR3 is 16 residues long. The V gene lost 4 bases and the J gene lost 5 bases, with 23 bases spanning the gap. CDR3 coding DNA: TGCAGCGTTGGAAGTATACTCCGGGTCCAAGGCGAGACCCAGTACTTC. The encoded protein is CSVGSILRVQGETQYF.

CDR3 residues: CASSGHALTSGGAYEQYF. The CDR3 coding sequence is TGTGCCAGCAGTGGCCACGCCCTGACTAGCGGGGGGGCCTACGAGCAGTACTTC. The rearrangement uses TRBV25-1 and TRBJ2-7, with 14 bases that match TRBD2. V trimming: 4 bases; J trimming: 2 bases; junction bases outside the gene matches: 10. Per germline, CDR1 MGHDK and CDR2 SYGVNS. The length of the CDR3 is 18 residues.

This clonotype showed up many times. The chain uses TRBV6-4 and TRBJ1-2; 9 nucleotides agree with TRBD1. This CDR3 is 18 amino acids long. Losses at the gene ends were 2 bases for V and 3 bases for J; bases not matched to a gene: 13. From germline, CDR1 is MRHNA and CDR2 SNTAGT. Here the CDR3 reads CASSDGTGIGGGHYGYTF. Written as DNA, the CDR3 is TGTGCCAGCAGTGACGGGACAGGGATTGGAGGCGGGCACTATGGCTACACCTTC.

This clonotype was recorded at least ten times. CDR3 DNA sequence: TGTGCCAGCAGTGTCCCCCGGAAGACAGGGGGCCTGGACACTGAAGCTTTCTTT. Amino acids: CASSVPRKTGGLDTEAFF. The chain couples TRBV6-1 to TRBJ1-1; 10 nucleotides align to TRBD1. CDR1 is MNHNS and CDR2 is SASEGT in the germline V gene. This CDR3 is 18 amino acids long. V shed 4 bases and J 3 bases; nucleotides not matched to a gene: 14.

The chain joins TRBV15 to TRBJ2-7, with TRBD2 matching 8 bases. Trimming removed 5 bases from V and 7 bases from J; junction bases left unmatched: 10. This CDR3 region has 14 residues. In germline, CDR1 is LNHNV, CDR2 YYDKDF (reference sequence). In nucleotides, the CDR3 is TGTGCCACCAGCCTTGGGCGGGGGGCGAGGGAGCAGTACTTC. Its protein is CATSLGRGAREQYF.

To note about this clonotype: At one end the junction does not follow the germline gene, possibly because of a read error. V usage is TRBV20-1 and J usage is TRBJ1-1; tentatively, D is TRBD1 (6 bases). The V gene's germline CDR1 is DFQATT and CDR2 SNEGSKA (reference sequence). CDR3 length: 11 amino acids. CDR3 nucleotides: TGCAGTGCGAAACGGGACACTGAAGCTCTCTTT. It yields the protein CSAKRDTEALF.

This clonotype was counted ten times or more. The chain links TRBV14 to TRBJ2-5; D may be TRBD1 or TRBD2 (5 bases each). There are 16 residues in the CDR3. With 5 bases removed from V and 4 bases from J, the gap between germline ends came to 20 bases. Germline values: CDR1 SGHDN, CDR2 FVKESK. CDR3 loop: CASSSMTLMGTETQYF. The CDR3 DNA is TGTGCCAGCAGCTCAATGACACTAATGGGGACAGAGACCCAGTACTTC.

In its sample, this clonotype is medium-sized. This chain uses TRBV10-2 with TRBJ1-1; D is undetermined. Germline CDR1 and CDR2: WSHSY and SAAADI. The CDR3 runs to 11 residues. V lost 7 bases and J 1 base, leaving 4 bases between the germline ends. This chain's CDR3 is CASIGNTEAFF. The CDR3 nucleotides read TGCGCCAGCATAGGGAACACTGAAGCTTTCTTT.

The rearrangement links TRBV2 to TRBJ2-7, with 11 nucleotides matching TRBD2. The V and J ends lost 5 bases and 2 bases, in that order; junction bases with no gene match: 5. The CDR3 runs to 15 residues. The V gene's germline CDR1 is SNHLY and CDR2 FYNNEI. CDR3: CASSPLAGGTYEQYF. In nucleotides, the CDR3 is TGTGCCAGCAGTCCGCTAGCGGGAGGAACCTACGAGCAGTACTTC.

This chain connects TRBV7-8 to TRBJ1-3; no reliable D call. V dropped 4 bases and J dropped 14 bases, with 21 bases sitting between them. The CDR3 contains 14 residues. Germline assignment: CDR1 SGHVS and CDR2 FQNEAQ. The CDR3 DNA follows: TGTGCCAGCAGCTGGGCGGTATCGGAACAAGTGCTATATTTT. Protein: CASSWAVSEQVLYF.

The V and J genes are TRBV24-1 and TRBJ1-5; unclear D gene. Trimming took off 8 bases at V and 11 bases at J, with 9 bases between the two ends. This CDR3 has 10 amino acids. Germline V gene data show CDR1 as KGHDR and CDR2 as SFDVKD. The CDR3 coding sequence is TGTGCCACCATCCAAGGAGCCCAGCATTTT. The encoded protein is CATIQGAQHF.

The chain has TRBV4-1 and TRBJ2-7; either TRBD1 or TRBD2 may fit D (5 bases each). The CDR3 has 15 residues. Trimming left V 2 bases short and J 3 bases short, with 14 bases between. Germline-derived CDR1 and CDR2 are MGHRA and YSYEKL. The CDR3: CASSQSEGPSYEQYF. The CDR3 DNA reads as TGCGCCAGCAGCCAATCTGAGGGACCGAGCTACGAGCAGTACTTC.

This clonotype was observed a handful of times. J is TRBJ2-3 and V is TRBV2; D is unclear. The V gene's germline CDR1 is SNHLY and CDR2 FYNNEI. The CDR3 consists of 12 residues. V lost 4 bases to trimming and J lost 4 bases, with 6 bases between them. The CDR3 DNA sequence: TGTGCCAGCAGTGTCGTGGCAGATACGCAGTATTTT. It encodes CASSVVADTQYF.

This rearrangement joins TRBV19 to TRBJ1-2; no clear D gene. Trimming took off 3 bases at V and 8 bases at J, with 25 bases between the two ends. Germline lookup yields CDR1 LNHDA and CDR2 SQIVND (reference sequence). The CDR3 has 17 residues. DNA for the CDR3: TGTGCCAGTAGTATGAGGGTTAGTTCCGGAGGCCAAGTCGGCTACACCTTC. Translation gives CASSMRVSSGGQVGYTF. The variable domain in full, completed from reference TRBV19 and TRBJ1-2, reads DGGITQSPKYLFRKEGQNVTLSCEQNLNHDAMYWYRQDPGQGLRLIYYSQIVNDFQKGDIAEGYSVSREKKESFPLTVTSAQKNPTAFYLCASSMRVSSGGQVGYTFGSGTRLTVV.

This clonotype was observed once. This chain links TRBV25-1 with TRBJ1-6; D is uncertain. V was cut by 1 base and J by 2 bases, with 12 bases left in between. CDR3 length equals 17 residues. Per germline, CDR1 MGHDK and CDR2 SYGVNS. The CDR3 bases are TGTGCCAGCAGTGAATGGGAGGCAGCAGCCTATAATTCACCCCTCCACTTT. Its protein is CASSEWEAAAYNSPLHF.

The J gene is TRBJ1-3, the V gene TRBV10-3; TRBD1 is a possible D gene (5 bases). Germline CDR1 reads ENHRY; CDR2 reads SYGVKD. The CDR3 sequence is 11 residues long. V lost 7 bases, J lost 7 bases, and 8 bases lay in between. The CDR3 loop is CAITSGNTIYF. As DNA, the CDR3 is TGTGCCATCACTTCAGGGAACACCATATATTTT.

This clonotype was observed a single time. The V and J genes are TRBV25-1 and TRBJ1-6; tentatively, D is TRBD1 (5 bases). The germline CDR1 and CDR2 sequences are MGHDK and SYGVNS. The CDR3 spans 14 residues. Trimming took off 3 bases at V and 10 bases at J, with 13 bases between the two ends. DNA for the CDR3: TGTGCCAGCAGTGATCGACAGTCACGCTCACCCCTCCACTTT. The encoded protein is CASSDRQSRSPLHF.